The present entry profiles one T cell receptor (beta chain) with its context. What it recognizes is unknown. These data originate in a study of T cell repertoires in cytomegalovirus infection. Across the study: Indications of both CMV infection and matching HLA type were provided by public TCR beta signatures.

The V gene's germline CDR1 is DFQATT and CDR2 SNEGSKA (reference sequence). The CDR3 is 15 residues long. Trimming took 0 bases from V and 5 from J; bases not matched to a gene: 9. TCRdb analysed the reads with MiXCR anew, one entry per CDR3 protein. The table records 68,000 or so distinct CDR3 sequences, 20% to 25% of them present only once. Study-level points and caveats: Adding up the frequency of public TCR beta families identified people who carried CMV plus the relevant HLA. Ex vivo responses were dominated by HLA-C-restricted CMV-specific TCR beta clonotypes.

The sample comprised PBMCs, sequenced either directly or after in vitro stimulation (not recorded which). This receptor was obtained from a human donor in good health (CMV status not recorded). Some clones in this sample may be carry-over from other donors' samples. This sequence joins TRBV20-1 and TRBJ2-5; TRBD2 aligns across 7 bases. The CDR3 region is CSARDSASGGETQYF. CDR3 nucleotides: TGCAGTGCTAGAGATTCGGCTAGCGGAGGGGAGACCCAGTACTTC.